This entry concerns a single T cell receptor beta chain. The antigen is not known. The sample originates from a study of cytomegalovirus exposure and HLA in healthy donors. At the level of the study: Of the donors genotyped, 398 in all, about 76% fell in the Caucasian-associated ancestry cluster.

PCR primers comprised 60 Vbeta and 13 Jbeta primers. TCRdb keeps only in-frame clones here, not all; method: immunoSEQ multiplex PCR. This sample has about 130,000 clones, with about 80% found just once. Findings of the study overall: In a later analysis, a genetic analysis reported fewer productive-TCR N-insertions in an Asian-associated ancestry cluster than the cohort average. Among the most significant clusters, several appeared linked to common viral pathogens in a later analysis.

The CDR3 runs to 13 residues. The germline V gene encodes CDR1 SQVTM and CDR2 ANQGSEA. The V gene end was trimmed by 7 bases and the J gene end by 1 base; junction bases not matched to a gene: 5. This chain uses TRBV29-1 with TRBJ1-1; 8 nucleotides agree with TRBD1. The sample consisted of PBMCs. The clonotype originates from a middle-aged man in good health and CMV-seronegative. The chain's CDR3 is CSGGQGENTEAFF. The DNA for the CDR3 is TGCAGCGGAGGACAGGGCGAGAACACTGAAGCTTTCTTT. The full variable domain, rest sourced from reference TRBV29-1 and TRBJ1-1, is SAVISQKPSRDICQRGTSLTIQCQVDSQVTMMFWYRQQPGQSLTLIATANQGSEATYESGFVIDKFPISRPNLTFSTLTVSNMSPEDSSIYLCSGGQGENTEAFFGQGTRLTVV.